Each of the 28 T cell receptor beta chains below was sequenced from the same sample in a study of metastatic and nonmetastatic thyroid tumors (dated by TCRdb to the early 2020s). Library preparation was by PCR. The data were produced on an Illumina HiSeq 4000. TCRdb reprocessed the public reads (quality trimming at Q25 with fastp, clone calling with MiXCR) and kept in-frame beta chains. This sample gives around 40,000 clones in total; about a sixth of them show up just once. Roughly 6.2% of the sample goes to the ten largest clones. No patient had received any treatment before thyroid surgery. Source material: blood. The receptor source for this set is a male donor with papillary thyroid cancer or a benign thyroid nodule (not recorded which). Some clones in this sample may be carry-over from other donors' samples.

This clone appeared a single time. The gene calls are TRBV7-7 and TRBJ2-7, with TRBD2 identical over 7 bases. CDR1 and CDR2 from the germline V gene are SSHAT and FNYEAQ (reference sequence). The junction had 4 bases not matched to a gene; V was cut back by 1 base and J by 1 base. The CDR3 has 15 residues. The CDR3 here is CASSLGGGGSYEQYF. CDR3 nucleotide sequence: TGTGCCAGCAGCTTAGGTGGCGGGGGTTCCTACGAGCAGTACTTC.

This clone appeared many times. The V call is TRBV20-1, the J call TRBJ1-4, with TRBD1 identical over 8 bases. This CDR3 contains 16 residues. J was trimmed by 8 bases and V by 0 bases; bases with no gene match: 11. Germline V gene data show CDR1 as DFQATT and CDR2 as SNEGSKA (reference sequence). The CDR3 spells CSARDQGAQWAEKLFF. The CDR3 DNA follows: TGCAGTGCTAGAGATCAGGGGGCGCAGTGGGCCGAAAAACTGTTTTTT.

This clone was observed at least ten times. The rearrangement joins TRBV12-3 or TRBV12-4 to TRBJ2-3; D is undetermined. The CDR3 is 13 residues long. V lost 7 bases and J 8 bases, leaving 16 bases between the germline ends. CDR3 residues: CASTDHGVGTQYF. The CDR3 DNA sequence: TGTGCCAGCACCGACCACGGAGTGGGTACGCAGTATTTT.

Only a few counts were recorded for this clone. The chain is built from TRBV28 and TRBJ1-2, with 7 bases identical to TRBD1. This CDR3 spans 16 amino acids. V was pared by 2 bases and J by 4 bases, with 10 bases of the junction left unmatched. From germline, CDR1 is MDHEN and CDR2 SYDVKM. In DNA form, the CDR3 reads TGTGCCAGCAGTTTACGGGGACAGCCTCAGACCTATGGCTACACCTTC. It specifies CASSLRGQPQTYGYTF.

This clone is medium-sized by share. The chain uses TRBV20-1 and TRBJ2-7; 7 bases align to TRBD2. The CDR3 loop spans 14 amino acids. J gave up 3 bases and V 1 base, and 6 bases lay outside the gene matches. The germline V gene encodes CDR1 DFQATT and CDR2 SNEGSKA (reference sequence). CDR3 sequence (DNA): TGCAGTGCTAGAGCTCCTAGCGGCGACTACGAGCAGTACTTC. Its protein product is CSARAPSGDYEQYF.

This clone was observed at least ten times. The chain joins TRBV10-2 to TRBJ2-7, with D hard to call. With 1 base removed from V and 6 bases from J, the gap between germline ends came to 10 bases. The germline V gene encodes CDR1 WSHSY and CDR2 SAAADI. This CDR3 is built from 13 residues. CDR3 nucleotides: TGCGCCAGCAGTGAGTTAAGGACCGGCGAGCAGTACTTC. Amino acids: CASSELRTGEQYF.

This clone showed up many times. The V and J genes are TRBV12-3 or TRBV12-4 and TRBJ2-5, with 9 bases identical to TRBD1. The ends lost 6 bases at V and 4 bases at J; junction bases unmatched: 9. The CDR3 extends over 15 amino acids. In nucleotides, the CDR3 is TGTGCCAGCAGCCCCGGGACAGGGTCGGGAGAGACCCAGTACTTC. Its translation: CASSPGTGSGETQYF.

This clone was detected a few times. This chain's CDR3 is CATSDHGRAENEQFF. CDR3 nucleotides: TGTGCCACCAGTGACCATGGTCGCGCTGAAAATGAGCAGTTCTTC. The V call is TRBV24-1, the J call TRBJ2-1; no clear D gene. The CDR3 length is 15 residues. CDR1 and CDR2 from the germline V gene are KGHDR and SFDVKD. Trimming removed 4 bases at V and 7 bases at J, with 16 bases between.

This clone was seen repeatedly, ten times or more. Within the sample, other DNA sequences also encode this same CDR3. The chain couples TRBV5-1 to TRBJ2-2; weak D call: TRBD1 (6 bases). CDR1 and CDR2 from the germline V gene are SGHRS and YFSETQ. CDR3 length equals 15 residues. The V end lost 5 bases, the J end lost 6 bases, and 17 bases lay between the germline ends. CDR3 residues: CASRTGQGRAGELFF. CDR3 nucleotide sequence: TGCGCCAGCAGAACGGGACAAGGGCGGGCCGGGGAGCTGTTTTTT.

This clone was counted many times. The rearrangement links TRBV5-1 to TRBJ2-5; maybe TRBD2 (6 bases). The CDR3 has 13 residues. Germline-derived CDR1 and CDR2 are SGHRS and YFSETQ. Trimming left V 4 bases short and J 4 bases short, with 11 bases between. CDR3 nucleotide sequence: TGCGCCAGCAGCCCTCAGGGAGGAGAGACCCAGTACTTC. Translating gives CASSPQGGETQYF.

By frequency in the sample, this clone is medium-sized. In DNA, the CDR3 is TGTGCCAGTAGGACAGACAGCTCCAATTCACCCCTCCACTTT. This codes for CASRTDSSNSPLHF. This chain uses TRBV19 with TRBJ1-6; D might be TRBD1 (5 bases). The CDR3 sequence is 14 residues long. Germline CDR1 LNHDA, CDR2 SQIVND (reference sequence). The germline V and J ends were trimmed by 6 bases and 7 bases, with 13 bases remaining between them.

This clone was recorded many times. The V call is TRBV20-1, the J call TRBJ1-5, with D unresolved. Germline V gene sequence: CDR1 DFQATT, CDR2 SNEGSKA (reference sequence). V lost 1 base and J lost 2, with 9 bases in between. The CDR3 totals 14 residues. Here the CDR3 reads CSARVGIGNQPQHF. DNA of the CDR3: TGCAGTGCTAGAGTTGGGATCGGCAATCAGCCCCAGCATTTT.

This clone has more than one count but fewer than ten. Its ends do not fully match the called genes, so a read error is possible. This sequence joins TRBV2 and TRBJ1-5; 8 bases agree with TRBD1. The CDR3 contains 15 residues. Germline V gene data show CDR1 as SNHLY and CDR2 as FYNNEI. The CDR3 DNA is TGTTCCAGCAGTGAAGACAGGGGCGGTTACCAGCCCCAGCATTTT. This gives the protein CSSSEDRGGYQPQHF.

Concerning this clone: This CDR3 fails to terminate in the conserved phenylalanine or tryptophan, so it likely reflects a read error. Because the CDR3's place on the DNA is in doubt, the DNA is left out and the CDR3 is given as listed by TCRdb. V gene TRBV11-1 combines with J gene TRBJ2-5; the table gives TRBD1 as D, unverified against the DNA. The CDR3 region is 14 residues in length, termini included. Germline lookup yields CDR1 SGHAT and CDR2 FQDESV (reference sequence). The CDR3 spells CASTSTAGAETKYL.

This clone is medium-sized (0.01 to 0.1%). This rearrangement joins TRBV6-1 to TRBJ1-2; possible D gene TRBD1, 5 bases. The CDR3 has 10 amino acids. The germline gives CDR1 MNHNS, CDR2 SASEGT. The ends were cut back, 11 bases at V and 3 bases at J, with 7 bases in the middle. The CDR3 loop is CASGDYGYTF. The CDR3 DNA is TGTGCCTCGGGGGACTATGGCTACACCTTC.

This clone has just one count. The chain has TRBV7-3 and TRBJ2-3; 7 nucleotides align to TRBD2. Unmatched junction bases numbered 8, after V lost 2 bases and J lost 6 bases. Per the germline V gene, CDR1 is SGHTA and CDR2 is FQGTGA. The CDR3 sequence is 15 residues long. CDR3 sequence reads: CASSLWAGVEDTQYF. For the CDR3, the DNA is TGTGCCAGCAGCTTATGGGCGGGGGTGGAGGATACGCAGTATTTT.

The V gene is TRBV7-9, the J gene TRBJ2-7; D is undetermined. Trimming cost V 5 bases and J 3 bases, with 14 bases left between them. Germline assignment: CDR1 SEHNR and CDR2 FQNEAQ (reference sequence). This CDR3 has 14 residues. As DNA, the CDR3 is TGTGCCAGCAGCCCTGGTACAGTGGACTACGAGCAGTACTTC. Protein: CASSPGTVDYEQYF.

This clone has a handful of counts. It is likely a read error, because the conserved phenylalanine at the end of the CDR3 is missing. The rearrangement uses TRBV29-1 and TRBJ2-1, with a possible D match to TRBD1 (6 bases). Germline V CDR1 and CDR2: SQVTM, ANQGSEA. Trimming shortened V by 6 bases and J by 2 bases, and 17 bases separated the two germline ends. The CDR3 is 15 amino acids. The CDR3 protein is CSVQARGVAYNEQFL. As DNA, the CDR3 is TGCAGCGTACAAGCCAGGGGAGTCGCCTACAATGAGCAGTTCCTC.

The chain carries TRBV2 and TRBJ2-5, with unresolved D. CDR1 is SNHLY and CDR2 is FYNNEI in the germline V gene. The CDR3 has 15 residues. Trimming cost V 10 bases and J 0 bases, with 18 bases left between them. Here the CDR3 DNA reads TGTGCCATCCATCCCGCACAGCATCACCAAGAGACCCAGTACTTC. Amino acids: CAIHPAQHHQETQYF.

This clone came up many times. The chain links TRBV12-3 or TRBV12-4 to TRBJ1-1; D remains unclear. This CDR3 is built from 12 residues. The germline V and J ends were trimmed by 3 bases and 1 base, with 3 bases remaining between them. The CDR3 loop reads CASSFENTEAFF. CDR3 sequence (DNA): TGTGCCAGCAGTTTTGAGAACACTGAAGCTTTCTTT.

This clone was counted ten times or more. This rearrangement joins TRBV5-1 to TRBJ2-7; a weak D match, TRBD1 (7 bases). This CDR3 spans 15 amino acids. Between the trimmed V and J ends, which lost 4 bases and 3 bases, there was a span of 17 bases. CDR1 and CDR2 from the germline V gene are SGHRS and YFSETQ. CDR3 DNA: TGCGCCAGCAGCCCCGGACAGGAGGGAGACTACGAGCAGTACTTC. This codes for CASSPGQEGDYEQYF.

The chain joins TRBV7-9 to TRBJ2-7, with 8 nucleotides matching TRBD2. Germline V gene sequence: CDR1 SEHNR, CDR2 FQNEAQ (reference sequence). The CDR3 spans 15 residues. V lost 1 base, J lost 10 bases, and 12 bases stayed unmatched. CDR3 DNA: TGTGCCAGCAGCTTAGACGCTAGCGGGTCTAACTATCAGTACTTC. Translated: CASSLDASGSNYQYF.

This clone has ten or more counts. The chain carries TRBV2 and TRBJ2-3; tentative D call: TRBD2 (5 bases). The CDR3 covers 14 residues. CDR1 SNHLY and CDR2 FYNNEI come from the germline V gene. Trimming shortened V by 6 bases and J by 0 bases, and 10 bases separated the two germline ends. The CDR3 DNA sequence: TGTGCCAGCAGACTGAGGGAGAGCACAGATACGCAGTATTTT. Encoded protein: CASRLRESTDTQYF.

This clone came up many times. The gene calls are TRBV4-1 and TRBJ1-2, with D perhaps TRBD1 (5 bases). The CDR3 consists of 15 residues. Germline V gene lookup returns CDR1 MGHRA and CDR2 YSYEKL. V shed 2 bases and J shed 4 bases, with 14 bases lying between them. Here the CDR3 DNA reads TGCGCCAGCAGCCAAACAGGTGGGAGGGCCTATGGCTACACCTTC. This gives the protein CASSQTGGRAYGYTF.

The chain joins TRBV4-1 to TRBJ2-7; TRBD1 is a possible D gene (5 bases). The CDR3 runs to 16 residues. With 5 bases removed from V and 4 bases from J, the gap between germline ends came to 21 bases. Germline V gene lookup returns CDR1 MGHRA and CDR2 YSYEKL. CDR3 nucleotides: TGCGCCAGCAGCAGATATCTCGAGGACAAGATTTACGAGCAGTACTTC. It encodes CASSRYLEDKIYEQYF.

This clone appeared many times. The chain joins TRBV20-1 to TRBJ2-3; 11 nucleotides agree with TRBD2. V shed 3 bases, J shed 5 bases, and the junction held 7 bases outside the gene matches. CDR1 is DFQATT, CDR2 SNEGSKA, per germline (reference sequence). The CDR3 is 15 amino acids. CDR3 protein: CSASTSGRVGDTQYF. CDR3 nucleotide sequence: TGCAGTGCTAGTACTAGCGGGAGAGTTGGAGATACGCAGTATTTT.

J is TRBJ2-5 and V is TRBV28, with a tentative D call TRBD1 (6 bases). The CDR3 extends over 12 amino acids. Germline-derived CDR1 and CDR2 are MDHEN and SYDVKM. V lost 6 bases, J lost 5 bases, and 10 bases lay in between. CDR3 sequence reads: CASSTGYETQYF. The DNA for the CDR3 is TGTGCCAGCAGCACAGGGTATGAGACCCAGTACTTC. The full variable domain, completed using reference TRBV28 and TRBJ2-5, is DVKVTQSSRYLVKRTGEKVFLECVQDMDHENMFWYRQDPGLGLRLIYFSYDVKMKEKGDIPEGYSVSREKKERFSLILESASTNQTSMYLCASSTGYETQYFGPGTRLLVL.

This clone showed up many times. The chain employs TRBV12-5 and TRBJ2-7; unclear D gene. Deletions cut 3 bases from V and 3 bases from J, with 3 bases between. Germline V lookup: CDR1 LGHNT, CDR2 FRNRAP. CDR3 length: 11 amino acids. The CDR3 coding sequence is TGTGCTAGTGGTTTAGGCTACGAGCAGTACTTC. Amino acid sequence: CASGLGYEQYF.